This is a list of T cell receptor beta chains from one sample in a study of blood T cell repertoires in COVID-19. TCRdb keeps only in-frame clones here, not all; method: immunoSEQ multiplex PCR. The sample records 250,000 to 300,000 clones, approximately 83% being singletons. Sequenced sample: peripheral blood. The source of these receptors is a woman aged 65 to 85 with acute or convalescent COVID-19. The CDR3 runs from the conserved cysteine through the conserved F or W. A D gene is named only where the DNA matches it firmly. Clone size is stated in some rows and not others, as once, few, many or a class when expanded.

>TRBV5-1|NA|NA|TRBJ2-1
TGCGCCAGCAGCTTGGCTTCCGGGACAAACAATGAGCAGTTCTTC
CASSLASGTNNEQFF
>TRBV19|NA|once|TRBJ1-5
TGTGCCAGTACGGGCAGGGAATACTTATCAAAACCCCAGCATTTT
CASTGREYLSKPQHF
>TRBV6-5|NA|NA|TRBJ1-2
TGTGCCAGCAGTTCCCCCTACCGGGGCTACACCTTC
CASSSPYRGYTF
>TRBV3-1/TRBV3-2|NA|NA|TRBJ1-4
TGTGCCAGCAGGGGGGGGCCGGATGAAAAACTGTTTTTT
CASRGGPDEKLFF
>TRBV6-5|NA|few|TRBJ1-1
TGTGCCAGCAGTCCCAGACAGGCGGTCACTGAAGCTTTCTTT
CASSPRQAVTEAFF
>TRBV5-4|TRBD2|few|TRBJ2-7
TGTGCCAGCAGCCAACAGCGGGGAGGTTGGGGGGAGCAGTACTTC
CASSQQRGGWGEQYF
>TRBV6-5|NA|NA|TRBJ1-5
TGTGCCAGCAGAAGGGCAGGGGATGATCAGCCCCAGCATTTT
CASRRAGDDQPQHF
>TRBV5-1|TRBD1|once|TRBJ1-1
TGCGCCAGCAGCTTGAGTGGGATGTTCCCCGCAGGGGGGAGCGCTGAAGCTTTCTTT
CASSLSGMFPAGGSAEAFF
>TRBV11-3|TRBD2|NA|TRBJ2-2
TGTGCCAGTTCGGGAGGTTCCGGGGAGCTGTTTTTT
CASSGGSGELFF
>TRBV3-1/TRBV3-2|TRBD1|NA|TRBJ1-4
TGTGCCAGCAGCCTCGGAGGGACAGGGGGCGCGACTAATGAAAAACTGTTTTTT
CASSLGGTGGATNEKLFF
>TRBV9|NA|NA|TRBJ1-3
TGTGCCAGGACCCATCAGGGCAGGGTAGGCACCATATATTTT
CARTHQGRVGTIYF
>TRBV6-6|TRBD1|NA|TRBJ1-5
TGTGCCAGCAGTTGGGACAGCAGTAATCAGCCCCAGCATTTT
CASSWDSSNQPQHF
>TRBV7-3|NA|NA|TRBJ1-6
TGTGCCAGCAGCTTAACTAACTCCTATAATTCACCCCTCCACTTT
CASSLTNSYNSPLHF
>TRBV12-3/TRBV12-4|NA|NA|TRBJ1-4
TGTGCCAGCAGGCCGGGTAATGAAAAACTGTTTTTT
CASRPGNEKLFF
>TRBV7-2|NA|once|TRBJ2-2
TGTGCCAGCAGCTCACCCCTGACTGGACTTGGCGGGGAGCTGTTTTTT
CASSSPLTGLGGELFF
>TRBV6-4|TRBD1|NA|TRBJ1-1
TGTGCCAGTCGACAGGGTCCGACGAACACTGAAGCTTTCTTT
CASRQGPTNTEAFF
>TRBV9|TRBD2|NA|TRBJ2-1
TGTGCCAGCAGCGTAGTTGCTAGCGGGGCCGCAGGAGAGCAGTTCTTC
CASSVVASGAAGEQFF
>TRBV5-5|NA|NA|TRBJ1-2
TGTGCCAGCAGTTCTACAGCTTCGACGGACTACACCTTC
CASSSTASTDYTF
>TRBV19|TRBD2|NA|TRBJ2-1
TGTGCCAGTAGTATAATGCCTCCGGGACTAGCGGGGGGGCCCAATGAGCAGTTCTTC
CASSIMPPGLAGGPNEQFF
>TRBV6-1|TRBD1|NA|TRBJ2-6
TGTGCCAGCAGTGCGGGACAGGGTAGCTCTGGGGCCAACGTCCTGACTTTC
CASSAGQGSSGANVLTF
>TRBV5-1|NA|NA|TRBJ1-2
TGCGCCAGCAGCCCCAACAGGCCCCTCTATGGCTACACCTTC
CASSPNRPLYGYTF
>TRBV21-1|NA|NA|TRBJ2-2
TGTGCCAGCAGCAAAAAGAAAGGGGGTCTCACCGGGGAGCTGTTTTTT
CASSKKKGGLTGELFF
>TRBV2|NA|once|TRBJ1-2
TGTGCCAGTCGGCGGGGGGGCCCTAACTATGGCTACACCTTC
CASRRGGPNYGYTF
>TRBV5-1|TRBD1|NA|TRBJ1-4
TGCGCCAGCAGCGGACAGGGGGGGAATGAAAAACTGTTTTTT
CASSGQGGNEKLFF
>TRBV19|NA|NA|TRBJ1-4
TGTGCCAGCACCCCCGAAGGAGGGAGCGGAAAACTGTTTTTT
CASTPEGGSGKLFF
>TRBV9|NA|NA|TRBJ2-7
TGTGCCAGCAGCGTAGAGTCAGCGACCTACGAGCAGTACTTC
CASSVESATYEQYF
>TRBV25-1|TRBD2|NA|TRBJ2-5
TGTGCCAGCAGTCCAACCAGACTAGCCGCGTACCAAGAGACCCAGTACTTC
CASSPTRLAAYQETQYF
>TRBV7-9|NA|NA|TRBJ2-3
TGTGCCAGCAGCTTGAGTCAAAATACGCAGTATTTT
CASSLSQNTQYF
>TRBV5-1|NA|NA|TRBJ1-3
TGCGCCAGCAGCTTCGACAGGCCCTCTGGAAACACCATATATTTT
CASSFDRPSGNTIYF
>TRBV18|NA|NA|TRBJ2-5
TGTGCCAGCTCACTTGGACAAGGAGTAGAGACCCAGTACTTC
CASSLGQGVETQYF
>TRBV3-1/TRBV3-2|NA|once|TRBJ1-1
TGTGCCAGCAGCCCCTACCGACAGGCGAACACTGAAGCTTTCTTT
CASSPYRQANTEAFF
>TRBV10-3|TRBD1|NA|TRBJ2-5
TGTGCCATCAGTGATCCCGCAGGGGGAGTCGAGGCCCAGTACTTC
CAISDPAGGVEAQYF
>TRBV9|NA|NA|TRBJ1-5
TGTGCCAGCAGCGGGAGTCCAAATCAGCCCCAGCATTTT
CASSGSPNQPQHF